These 23 T cell receptor beta chains came from one sample sequenced in a study of cytomegalovirus exposure and HLA in healthy donors. PCR employed 60 Vbeta and 13 Jbeta primers. The protocol was immunoSEQ multiplex PCR, while the TCRdb copy is restricted to in-frame clones and leaves out a portion. The sample contains about 96,000 clones, 55% to 75% of which appear only once. The sequencing input was PBMCs. Receptors originate from a man between 60 and 70 years old in good health and CMV-seronegative.

The chain has TRBV11-2 and TRBJ2-2, with D possibly matching TRBD2 (6 bases). The V end lost 2 bases, the J end lost 4 bases, and 8 bases lay between the germline ends. The CDR3 spans 14 residues. Per the germline V gene, CDR1 is SGHAT and CDR2 is FQNNGV. This CDR3 reads CASSLRGFTGELFF. As DNA, the CDR3 is TGTGCCAGCAGCTTACGGGGGTTCACCGGGGAGCTGTTTTTT. The full variable domain, with the rest looked up from reference TRBV11-2 and TRBJ2-2, is EAGVAQSPRYKIIEKRQSVAFWCNPISGHATLYWYQQILGQGPKLLIQFQNNGVVDDSQLPKDRFSAERLKGVDSTLKIQPAKLEDSAVYLCASSLRGFTGELFFGEGSRLTVL.

The chain couples TRBV27 to TRBJ2-5; 9 positions agree with TRBD2. Per the germline V gene, CDR1 is MNHEY and CDR2 is SMNVEV (reference sequence). V shed 6 bases, J shed 9 bases, and the junction held 11 bases outside the gene matches. CDR3 length: 14 amino acids. The CDR3: CASSVTSGDVAQYF. The CDR3 nucleotides read TGTGCCAGCAGCGTGACTAGCGGCGATGTGGCCCAGTACTTC.

The chain joins TRBV11-1 to TRBJ1-2, with TRBD1 matching over 9 bases. CDR1 SGHAT and CDR2 FQDESV come from the germline V gene (reference sequence). The V segment lost 5 bases and the J segment 8 bases; nucleotides outside the gene matches: 9. The CDR3 is made up of 14 amino acids. CDR3 protein: CASSPRDRVEGYTF. CDR3 DNA sequence: TGTGCCAGCAGCCCCCGGGACAGGGTAGAAGGCTACACCTTC.

The CDR3 sequence is CASLALGGESPLHF. For the CDR3, the DNA is TGTGCCAGCCTGGCATTAGGGGGCGAATCACCCCTCCACTTT. The V and J genes are TRBV6-5 and TRBJ1-6; TRBD1 agrees at 7 bases. Germline CDR1 and CDR2: MNHEY and SVGAGI. V lost 8 bases, J lost 10 bases, and 11 bases stayed unmatched. The CDR3 runs 14 residues.

This clone was counted a few times. The genes are TRBV10-3 and TRBJ2-2; maybe TRBD1 (6 bases). Germline V lookup: CDR1 ENHRY, CDR2 SYGVKD. V lost 2 bases and J 6 bases, leaving 16 bases between the germline ends. The CDR3 sequence is 16 residues long. The CDR3: CAISENMDSRAGELFF. The DNA for the CDR3 is TGTGCCATCAGTGAGAATATGGACAGTAGGGCCGGGGAGCTGTTTTTT.

The genes are TRBV5-4 and TRBJ2-7; 8 bases align to TRBD1. Germline CDR1 and CDR2: SGHNT and YYREEE (reference sequence). The junction had 5 bases not matched to a gene; V was cut back by 3 bases and J by 0 bases. The CDR3 sequence is 15 residues long. The CDR3 nucleotides read TGTGCCAGCAGCTCCGGACAGGGTTACTCCTACGAGCAGTACTTC. This sequence encodes CASSSGQGYSYEQYF.

The genes are TRBV4-1 and TRBJ2-6, with 7 bases aligning to TRBD1. Trimming removed 1 base from V and 0 bases from J; junction bases left unmatched: 3. This CDR3 is built from 17 residues. CDR1 MGHRA and CDR2 YSYEKL come from the germline V gene. The CDR3 DNA is TGCGCCAGCAGCCAAGGGACAGGAGCCTCTGGGGCCAACGTCCTGACTTTC. Its translation is CASSQGTGASGANVLTF.

This clone turned up a few times. The CDR3 DNA sequence: TGTGCCAGCAGTCAGAGACAGGTCAATCAGCCCCAGCATTTT. Protein sequence: CASSQRQVNQPQHF. This chain connects TRBV6-6 to TRBJ1-5; TRBD1 is a possible D gene (6 bases). Trimming took 5 bases from V and 3 from J, leaving 11 bases between them. Germline values: CDR1 MNHNY, CDR2 SVGAGI (reference sequence). The CDR3 sequence is 14 residues long.

This clone was seen a handful of times. The chain's CDR3 is CASRAGRESNQPQHF. CDR3 in DNA: TGTGCCAGCAGAGCGGGCAGGGAAAGCAATCAGCCCCAGCATTTT. The chain employs TRBV6-1 and TRBJ1-5; possibly TRBD1 for D (5 bases). The CDR3 contains 15 residues. The V gene's germline CDR1 is MNHNS and CDR2 SASEGT. Deletions cut 6 bases from V and 1 base from J, with 13 bases between.

The chain recombines TRBV5-1 with TRBJ2-1; 10 positions match TRBD1. Per the germline V gene, CDR1 is SGHRS and CDR2 is YFSETQ. The length of the CDR3 is 15 residues. V shed 0 bases, J shed 7 bases, and the junction held 4 bases outside the gene matches. In DNA form, the CDR3 reads TGCGCCAGCAGCTTGGCGGGGACAGGGGTTAATGAGCAGTTCTTC. Amino acid sequence: CASSLAGTGVNEQFF.

V and J are TRBV10-2 and TRBJ2-3; 8 bases align to TRBD2. Germline CDR1 WSHSY, CDR2 SAAADI. The CDR3 extends over 16 amino acids. With 7 bases clipped from V and 0 bases from J, the junction kept 9 bases outside the gene matches. The chain's CDR3 is CASTRSGGFSTDTQYF. In DNA, the CDR3 is TGCGCCAGCACCCGGTCGGGAGGGTTTAGCACAGATACGCAGTATTTT.

The chain links TRBV7-9 to TRBJ2-7; D is undetermined. Trimming took off 8 bases at V and 3 bases at J, with 14 bases between the two ends. CDR1 is SEHNR, CDR2 FQNEAQ, per germline (reference sequence). The CDR3 has 13 amino acids. The CDR3 DNA reads TGTGCCAGCGGCTCAGGTGGCCGCTACGAGCAGTACTTC. Translated, it gives CASGSGGRYEQYF.

V gene TRBV29-1 combines with J gene TRBJ1-1; unclear D gene. V gave up 2 bases and J gave up 5 bases, with 9 bases separating them. Per the germline V gene, CDR1 is SQVTM and CDR2 is ANQGSEA. The CDR3 is 12 residues long. CDR3 nucleotide sequence: TGCAGCGTTGAAATTACCCGGACTGAAGCTTTCTTT. This gives the protein CSVEITRTEAFF.

Comment on this clone: One junction end disagrees with the germline gene, perhaps due to a read error. The V call is TRBV30, the J call TRBJ2-7; 8 bases are shared with TRBD2. The CDR3 extends over 16 amino acids. Germline CDR1 GTSNPN, CDR2 SVGIG (reference sequence). CDR3 DNA sequence: TGTGCCCGGAGTTTCGCTAGCGGGCTTAGCTCCTACGAGCAGTACTTC. Its translation is CARSFASGLSSYEQYF.

This clone appeared a few times. V gene TRBV5-1 combines with J gene TRBJ1-2, with TRBD1 identical over 9 bases. The CDR3 has 14 residues. CDR1 SGHRS and CDR2 YFSETQ come from the germline V gene. Trimming removed 3 bases from V and 8 bases from J; junction bases left unmatched: 8. The CDR3 reads CASSSQGARAGYTF. In DNA, the CDR3 is TGCGCCAGCAGCTCACAGGGGGCGCGGGCGGGCTACACCTTC.

The J gene is TRBJ2-7, the V gene TRBV29-1, with 9 nucleotides matching TRBD1. After removal of 6 bases from V and 3 bases from J, the junction contained 6 bases not matched to a gene. Germline assignment: CDR1 SQVTM and CDR2 ANQGSEA. This CDR3 spans 13 amino acids. The CDR3 coding sequence is TGCAGCGTCGTCCCGGGACAGGGCTACGAGCAGTACTTC. Translated: CSVVPGQGYEQYF.

This chain links TRBV28 with TRBJ2-7; D is possibly TRBD1 (6 bases). V lost 5 bases to trimming and J lost 4 bases, with 18 bases between them. The V gene's germline CDR1 is MDHEN and CDR2 SYDVKM. The CDR3 loop spans 15 amino acids. Here the CDR3 reads CASSPKTGVIYEQYF. The CDR3, as DNA: TGTGCCAGCAGTCCAAAGACAGGAGTAATATACGAGCAGTACTTC.

In this sample, this clone turned up a few times. This rearrangement joins TRBV13 to TRBJ2-5, with 9 bases aligning to TRBD2. After removal of 9 bases from V and 1 base from J, the junction contained 3 bases not matched to a gene. This CDR3 is 13 amino acids long. CDR1 and CDR2 from the germline V gene are PRHDT and FYEKMQ (reference sequence). The CDR3 reads CASASGTQETQYF. CDR3 DNA: TGTGCCAGTGCTAGCGGGACCCAAGAGACCCAGTACTTC.

V usage is TRBV5-1 and J usage is TRBJ2-1, with 8 bases matching TRBD2. This CDR3 has 14 residues. The V and J ends lost 2 bases and 6 bases, in that order; junction bases with no gene match: 4. Germline CDR1 and CDR2: SGHRS and YFSETQ. The CDR3 region is CASSLAGDSNEQFF. The CDR3 DNA follows: TGCGCCAGCAGCTTAGCGGGGGATAGCAATGAGCAGTTCTTC.

The chain combines TRBV19 with TRBJ2-6; D is unresolved. Trimming pared 6 bases from V and 4 bases from J, leaving 16 bases between. The V gene's germline CDR1 is LNHDA and CDR2 SQIVND (reference sequence). The CDR3 covers 16 residues. CDR3 DNA: TGTGCCAGTAGATCTACCACCCCCGTGGGGGCCAACGTCCTGACTTTC. Amino acid sequence: CASRSTTPVGANVLTF.

This clone was counted only a few times. The chain joins TRBV5-1 to TRBJ1-1; 7 bases are a match to TRBD1. The junction had 3 bases not matched to a gene; V was cut back by 4 bases and J by 0 bases. Looked up from germline, CDR1 is SGHRS and CDR2 is YFSETQ. The CDR3 has 14 amino acids. CDR3 bases: TGCGCCAGCAGCGGGGACAGATTGAACACTGAAGCTTTCTTT. Its translation is CASSGDRLNTEAFF.

This clone was observed a handful of times. This chain connects TRBV19 to TRBJ1-2; TRBD1 matches at 8 bases. V trimming: 5 bases; J trimming: 0 bases; junction bases outside the gene matches: 5. Germline V gives CDR1 LNHDA, CDR2 SQIVND (reference sequence). CDR3 length: 15 residues. CDR3 sequence reads: CASSHQGAANYGYTF. The CDR3, as DNA: TGTGCCAGTAGTCACCAGGGGGCAGCTAACTATGGCTACACCTTC.

This clone was seen only a few times. V and J are TRBV27 and TRBJ1-6, with 7 bases that match TRBD1. Germline CDR1 reads MNHEY; CDR2 reads SMNVEV (reference sequence). There are 13 residues in the CDR3. Germline trimming cut 5 bases from V and 9 bases from J; bases unmatched to any gene: 4. CDR3 coding DNA: TGTGCCAGCAGTCAAAACAGGGGTTCACCCCTCCACTTT. Translating gives CASSQNRGSPLHF.